This T cell receptor beta chain was recovered during a study of blood T cell repertoires in COVID-19. About the research overall: Nucleic acid was either cDNA or gDNA, and it came from T cells, B-cell-depleted T cells, or PBMCs.

Clones were sequenced by immunoSEQ multiplex PCR, and TCRdb holds only the in-frame ones, with some missing. The table shows 120,000 or so clones, with about three quarters occurring only once. The V gene lost 3 bases and the J gene lost 7 bases, with 13 bases spanning the gap. Germline CDR1 reads LNHDA; CDR2 reads SQIVND (reference sequence). There are 14 residues in the CDR3. Sequenced input: peripheral blood. The gene calls are TRBV19 and TRBJ1-5, with a weak D call TRBD1 (5 bases). The source is a woman aged 70-85 years with acute or convalescent COVID-19. The CDR3 loop is CASSIVGGVQPQHF. In DNA, the CDR3 is TGTGCCAGTAGTATTGTCGGGGGTGTACAGCCCCAGCATTTT.